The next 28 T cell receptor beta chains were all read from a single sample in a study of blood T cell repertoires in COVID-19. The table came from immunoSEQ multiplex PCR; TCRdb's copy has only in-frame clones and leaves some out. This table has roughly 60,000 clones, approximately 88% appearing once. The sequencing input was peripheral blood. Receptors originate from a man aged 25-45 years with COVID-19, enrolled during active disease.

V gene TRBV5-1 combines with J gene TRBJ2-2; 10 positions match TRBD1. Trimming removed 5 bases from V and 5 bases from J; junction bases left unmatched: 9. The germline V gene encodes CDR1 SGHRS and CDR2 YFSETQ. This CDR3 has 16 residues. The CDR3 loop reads CASSSPGTGVTGELFF. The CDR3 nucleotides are TGCGCCAGCAGTTCGCCCGGGACAGGGGTTACCGGGGAGCTGTTTTTT.

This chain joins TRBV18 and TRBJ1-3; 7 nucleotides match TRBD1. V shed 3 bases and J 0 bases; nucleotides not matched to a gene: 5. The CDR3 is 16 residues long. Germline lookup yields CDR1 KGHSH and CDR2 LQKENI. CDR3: CASSPTGYGSGNTIYF. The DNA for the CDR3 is TGTGCCAGCTCACCGACAGGGTACGGCTCTGGAAACACCATATATTTT.

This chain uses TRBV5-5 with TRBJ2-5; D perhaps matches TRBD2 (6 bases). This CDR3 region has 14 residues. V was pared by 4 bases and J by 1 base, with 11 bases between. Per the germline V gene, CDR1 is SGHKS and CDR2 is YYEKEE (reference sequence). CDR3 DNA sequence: TGTGCCAGCAGCCGGCCGGGAGCCCAAGAGACCCAGTACTTC. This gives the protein CASSRPGAQETQYF.

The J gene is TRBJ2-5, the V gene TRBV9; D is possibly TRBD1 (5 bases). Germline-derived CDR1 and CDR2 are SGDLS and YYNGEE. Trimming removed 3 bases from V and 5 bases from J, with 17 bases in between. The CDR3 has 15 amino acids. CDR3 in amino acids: CASSERTTVYETQYF. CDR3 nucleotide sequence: TGTGCCAGCAGCGAGCGAACGACAGTATACGAGACCCAGTACTTC. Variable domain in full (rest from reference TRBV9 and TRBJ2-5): DSGVTQTPKHLITATGQRVTLRCSPRSGDLSVYWYQQSLDQGLQFLIQYYNGEERAKGNILERFSAQQFPDLHSELNLSSLELGDSALYFCASSERTTVYETQYFGPGTRLLVL.

In nucleotides, the CDR3 is TGTGCCAGTAGATCCGGGACAGGCGTTTCACCCCTCCACTTT. This gives the protein CASRSGTGVSPLHF. J is TRBJ1-6 and V is TRBV19; 8 bases fit TRBD1. J was trimmed by 9 bases and V by 6 bases; bases with no gene match: 7. The germline V gene has CDR1 LNHDA and CDR2 SQIVND (reference sequence). CDR3 length: 14 residues.

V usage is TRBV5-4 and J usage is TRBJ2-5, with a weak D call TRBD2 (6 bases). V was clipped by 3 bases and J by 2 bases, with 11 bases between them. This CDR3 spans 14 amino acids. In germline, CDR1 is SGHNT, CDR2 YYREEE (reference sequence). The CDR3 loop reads CASSSVGGQETQYF. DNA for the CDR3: TGTGCCAGCAGCTCCGTCGGGGGACAAGAGACCCAGTACTTC.

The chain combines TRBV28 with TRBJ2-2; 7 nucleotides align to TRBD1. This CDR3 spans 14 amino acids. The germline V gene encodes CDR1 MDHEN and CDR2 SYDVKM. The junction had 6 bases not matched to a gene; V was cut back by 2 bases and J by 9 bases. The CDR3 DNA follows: TGTGCCAGCAGTTTACCGACAGGGTACAGGGAGCTGTTTTTT. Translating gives CASSLPTGYRELFF. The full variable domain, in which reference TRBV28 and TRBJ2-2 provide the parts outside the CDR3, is DVKVTQSSRYLVKRTGEKVFLECVQDMDHENMFWYRQDPGLGLRLIYFSYDVKMKEKGDIPEGYSVSREKKERFSLILESASTNQTSMYLCASSLPTGYRELFFGEGSRLTVL.

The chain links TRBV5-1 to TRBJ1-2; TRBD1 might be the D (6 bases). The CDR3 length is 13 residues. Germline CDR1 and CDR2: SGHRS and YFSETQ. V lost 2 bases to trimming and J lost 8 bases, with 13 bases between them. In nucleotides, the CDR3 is TGCGCCAGCAGCTTAAGGACAGACGGGGGCTACACCTTC. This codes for CASSLRTDGGYTF. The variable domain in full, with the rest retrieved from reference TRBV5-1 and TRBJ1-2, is KAGVTQTPRYLIKTRGQQVTLSCSPISGHRSVSWYQQTPGQGLQFLFEYFSETQRNKGNFPGRFSGRQFSNSRSEMNVSTLELGDSALYLCASSLRTDGGYTFGSGTRLTVV.

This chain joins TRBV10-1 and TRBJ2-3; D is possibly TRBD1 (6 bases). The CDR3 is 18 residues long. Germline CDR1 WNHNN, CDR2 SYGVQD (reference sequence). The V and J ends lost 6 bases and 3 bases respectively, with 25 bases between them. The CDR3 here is CASSRLPQTGSLTDTQYF. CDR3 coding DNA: TGCGCCAGCAGCCGCCTACCGCAGACAGGATCCCTAACAGATACGCAGTATTTT.

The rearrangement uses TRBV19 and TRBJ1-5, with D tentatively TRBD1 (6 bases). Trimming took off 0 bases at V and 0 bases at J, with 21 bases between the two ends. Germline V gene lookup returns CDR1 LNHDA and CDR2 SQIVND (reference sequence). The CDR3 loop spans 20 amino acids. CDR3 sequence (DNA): TGTGCCAGTAGTATAGACCGACAGGCCTATGGGGAATATAGCAATCAGCCCCAGCATTTT. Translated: CASSIDRQAYGEYSNQPQHF.

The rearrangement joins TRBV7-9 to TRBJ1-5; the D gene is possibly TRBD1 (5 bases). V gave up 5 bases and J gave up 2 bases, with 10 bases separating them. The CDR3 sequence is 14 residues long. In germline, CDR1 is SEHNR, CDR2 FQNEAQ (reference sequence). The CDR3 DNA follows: TGTGCCAGCAGCCCAGGGTCGGGCAATCAGCCCCAGCATTTT. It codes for CASSPGSGNQPQHF. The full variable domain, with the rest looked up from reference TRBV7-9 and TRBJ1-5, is DTGVSQNPRHKITKRGQNVTFRCDPISEHNRLYWYRQTLGQGPEFLTYFQNEAQLEKSRLLSDRFSAERPKGSFSTLEIQRTEQGDSAMYLCASSPGSGNQPQHFGDGTRLSIL.

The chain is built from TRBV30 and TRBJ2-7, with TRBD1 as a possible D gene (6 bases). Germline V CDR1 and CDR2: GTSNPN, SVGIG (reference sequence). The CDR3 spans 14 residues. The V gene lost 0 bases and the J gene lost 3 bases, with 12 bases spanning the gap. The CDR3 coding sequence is TGTGCCTGGAGTGTACCCCAGGGGTTCTACGAGCAGTACTTC. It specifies CAWSVPQGFYEQYF. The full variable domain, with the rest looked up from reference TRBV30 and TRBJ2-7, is SQTIHQWPATLVQPVGSPLSLECTVEGTSNPNLYWYRQAAGRGLQLLFYSVGIGQISSEVPQNLSASRPQDRQFILSSKKLLLSDSGFYLCAWSVPQGFYEQYFGPGTRLTVT.

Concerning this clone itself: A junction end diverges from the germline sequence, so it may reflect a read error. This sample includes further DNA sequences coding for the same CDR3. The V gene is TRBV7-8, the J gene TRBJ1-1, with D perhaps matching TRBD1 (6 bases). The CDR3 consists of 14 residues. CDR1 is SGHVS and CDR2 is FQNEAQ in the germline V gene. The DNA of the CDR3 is TGTGCCAGCAGTTTAGGGGGAGGTAACACTGAAGCTTTCTTT. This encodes CASSLGGGNTEAFF. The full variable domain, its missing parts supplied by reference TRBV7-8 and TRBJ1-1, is GAGVSQSPRYKVAKRGQDVALRCDPISGHVSLFWYQQALGQGPEFLTYFQNEAQLDKSGLPSDRFFAERPEGSVSTLKIQRTQQEDSAVYLCASSLGGGNTEAFFGQGTRLTVV.

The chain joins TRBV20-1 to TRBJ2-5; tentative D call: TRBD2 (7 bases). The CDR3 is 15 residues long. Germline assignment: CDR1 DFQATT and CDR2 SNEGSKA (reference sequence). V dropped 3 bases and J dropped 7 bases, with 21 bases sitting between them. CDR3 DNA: TGCAGTGCTAGTAGGCAGGGGCCTACGGGGGGGACCCAGTACTTC. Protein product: CSASRQGPTGGTQYF.

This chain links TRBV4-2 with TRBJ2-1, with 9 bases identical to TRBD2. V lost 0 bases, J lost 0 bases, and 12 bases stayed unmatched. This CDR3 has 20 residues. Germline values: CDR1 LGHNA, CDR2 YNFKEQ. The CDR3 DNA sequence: TGTGCCAGCAGCCAAGAGTTAGGCGGGAGGGCAATAAGCTCCTACAATGAGCAGTTCTTC. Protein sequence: CASSQELGGRAISSYNEQFF.

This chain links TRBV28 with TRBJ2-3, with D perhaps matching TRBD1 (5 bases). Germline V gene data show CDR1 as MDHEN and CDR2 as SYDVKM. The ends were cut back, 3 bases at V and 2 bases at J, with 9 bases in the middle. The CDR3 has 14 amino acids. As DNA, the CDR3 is TGTGCCAGCAGTTTGTCGACAGCCACAGATACGCAGTATTTT. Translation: CASSLSTATDTQYF.

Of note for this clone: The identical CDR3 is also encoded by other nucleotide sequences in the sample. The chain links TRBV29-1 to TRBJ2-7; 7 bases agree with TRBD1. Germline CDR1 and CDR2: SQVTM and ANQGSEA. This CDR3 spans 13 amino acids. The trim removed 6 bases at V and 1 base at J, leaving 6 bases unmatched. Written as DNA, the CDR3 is TGCAGCGTAGATCAGGGGGAATCCTACGAGCAGTACTTC. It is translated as CSVDQGESYEQYF.

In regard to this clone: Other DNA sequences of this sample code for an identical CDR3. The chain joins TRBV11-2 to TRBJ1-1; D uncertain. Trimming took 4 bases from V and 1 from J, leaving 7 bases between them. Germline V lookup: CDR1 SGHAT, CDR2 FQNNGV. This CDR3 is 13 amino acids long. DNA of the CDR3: TGTGCCAGCAGCTCGCAGGAGAACACTGAAGCTTTCTTT. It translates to CASSSQENTEAFF.

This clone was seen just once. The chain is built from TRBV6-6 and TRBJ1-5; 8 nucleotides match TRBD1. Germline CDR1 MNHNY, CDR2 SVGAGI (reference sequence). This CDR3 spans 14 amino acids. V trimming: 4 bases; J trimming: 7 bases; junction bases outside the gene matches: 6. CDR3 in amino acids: CASSSGQGIQPQHF. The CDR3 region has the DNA TGTGCCAGCAGTTCCGGACAGGGCATCCAGCCCCAGCATTTT.

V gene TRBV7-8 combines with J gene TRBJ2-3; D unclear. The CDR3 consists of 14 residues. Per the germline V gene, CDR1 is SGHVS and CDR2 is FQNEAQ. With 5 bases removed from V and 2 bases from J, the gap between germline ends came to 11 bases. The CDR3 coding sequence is TGTGCCAGCAGCCACCCTACGTACACAGATACGCAGTATTTT. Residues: CASSHPTYTDTQYF.

The CDR3 region is CASSYGRLNTEAFF. The CDR3, as DNA: TGTGCCAGCAGTTACGGCAGATTAAACACTGAAGCTTTCTTT. The chain carries TRBV6-5 and TRBJ1-1; D not certain. CDR1 and CDR2 from the germline V gene are MNHEY and SVGAGI. The V end was cut by 2 bases, the J end by 2 bases, with 9 bases between. This CDR3 region has 14 residues.

The CDR3 sequence is CASSSPYASGDTGELFF. In DNA, the CDR3 is TGTGCCAGCAGCTCCCCTTATGCTAGCGGTGATACCGGGGAGCTGTTTTTT. This chain joins TRBV5-8 and TRBJ2-2, with TRBD2 matching 7 bases. J gave up 5 bases and V 3 bases, and 13 bases lay outside the gene matches. Per germline, CDR1 SGHTS and CDR2 YDEGEE. The CDR3 covers 17 residues.

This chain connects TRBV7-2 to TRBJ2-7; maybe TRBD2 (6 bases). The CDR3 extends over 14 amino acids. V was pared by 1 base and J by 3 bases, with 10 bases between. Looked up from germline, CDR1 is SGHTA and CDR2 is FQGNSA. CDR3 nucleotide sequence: TGTGCCAGCAGCTTAGGGGACTGGGACTACGAGCAGTACTTC. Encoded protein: CASSLGDWDYEQYF.

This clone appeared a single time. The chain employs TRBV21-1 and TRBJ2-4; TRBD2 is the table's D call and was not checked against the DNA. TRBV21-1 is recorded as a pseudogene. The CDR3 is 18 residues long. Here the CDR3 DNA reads TGTGCCAGCAGCAAAGGACTCAGATACTTGATAGCCAAAAACATTCAGTACTTC. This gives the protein CASSKGLRYLIAKNIQYF.

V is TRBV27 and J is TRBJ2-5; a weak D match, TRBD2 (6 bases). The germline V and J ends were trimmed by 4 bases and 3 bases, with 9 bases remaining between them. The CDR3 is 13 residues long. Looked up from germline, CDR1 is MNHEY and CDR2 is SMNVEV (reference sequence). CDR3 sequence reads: CASSSGGEETQYF. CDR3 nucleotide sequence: TGTGCCAGCAGTTCCGGCGGGGAAGAGACCCAGTACTTC.

The chain's CDR3 is CASSQENSGSGNEQFF. The CDR3 region has the DNA TGTGCCAGCAGCCAAGAGAATAGCGGGAGTGGCAATGAGCAGTTCTTC. The chain carries TRBV4-2 and TRBJ2-1; 9 nucleotides line up with TRBD2. The CDR3 loop spans 16 amino acids. After removal of 0 bases from V and 6 bases from J, the junction contained 6 bases not matched to a gene. Germline CDR1 and CDR2: LGHNA and YNFKEQ.

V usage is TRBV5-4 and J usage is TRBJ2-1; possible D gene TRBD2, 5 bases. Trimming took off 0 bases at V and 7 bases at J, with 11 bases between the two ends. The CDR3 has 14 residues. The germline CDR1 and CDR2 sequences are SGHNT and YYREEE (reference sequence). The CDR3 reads CASSLAELGNEQFF. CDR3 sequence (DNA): TGTGCCAGCAGCTTGGCCGAACTAGGGAATGAGCAGTTCTTC. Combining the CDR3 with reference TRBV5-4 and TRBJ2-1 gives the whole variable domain ETGVTQSPTHLIKTRGQQVTLRCSSQSGHNTVSWYQQALGQGPQFIFQYYREEENGRGNFPPRFSGLQFPNYSSELNVNALELDDSALYLCASSLAELGNEQFFGPGTRLTVL.

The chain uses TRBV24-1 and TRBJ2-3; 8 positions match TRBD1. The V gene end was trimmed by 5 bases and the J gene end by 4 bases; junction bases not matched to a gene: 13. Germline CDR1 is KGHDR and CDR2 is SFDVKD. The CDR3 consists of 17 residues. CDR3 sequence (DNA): TGTGCCACCAGTGCCCCGGTCGGACAGGGAGACGCAGATACGCAGTATTTT. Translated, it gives CATSAPVGQGDADTQYF.